The entry that follows covers one T cell receptor (beta chain) sequence. Its antigen is as yet unknown. This record belongs to a study of T cell responses to AZD1222 COVID-19 vaccine. Study-level findings and limits: Unmutated regions of variants are reportedly targeted by nearly half of spike-specific TCRs. Clonal diversity was possibly underestimated, and white British individuals and females predominated among donors.

V dropped 0 bases and J dropped 6 bases, with 9 bases sitting between them. Germline CDR1 and CDR2: SGHRS and YFSETQ. The CDR3 has 13 residues. Clones were sequenced by immunoSEQ multiplex PCR, and TCRdb holds only the in-frame ones, with some missing. The sample holds about 120,000 clones; 87% are singletons and the top ten take approximately 7.5%. The chain carries TRBV5-1 and TRBJ1-2; D remains unclear. The sample in question was peripheral blood, obtained on day 0 of AZD1222 vaccination. The clonotype was recovered from an adult in good health. The CDR3 is CASSLEGENGYTF. The CDR3 nucleotides read TGCGCCAGCAGCTTGGAGGGAGAGAATGGCTACACCTTC.